The T cell receptor beta chain described here comes from a study of cytomegalovirus exposure and HLA in healthy donors. Study outcomes and limitations: The authors listed roughly 150 TCR beta chains as cytomegalovirus-associated.

The donors were part of the roughly 120-subject validation cohort, which stood apart from the approximately 700-subject first cohort. Germline CDR1 is SEHNR and CDR2 is FQNEAQ (reference sequence). The CDR3 has 12 residues. V lost 1 base and J 6 bases, leaving 6 bases between the germline ends. For this clone: Antigen unknown.

Using immunoSEQ multiplex PCR, the repertoire was profiled, and TCRdb retains in-frame clones only, with some absent. This sample yields some 80,000 clones, of which roughly 96% are seen a single time; 0.6% to 0.7% belongs to the top ten. Sequenced input: PBMCs. The rearrangement links TRBV7-9 to TRBJ1-2, with D hard to call. This TCR derives from a woman aged 18-29 years in good health and CMV-seronegative. The CDR3 sequence: CASSLDRHGYTF. The CDR3 DNA reads as TGTGCCAGCAGCTTAGACAGACATGGCTACACCTTC.